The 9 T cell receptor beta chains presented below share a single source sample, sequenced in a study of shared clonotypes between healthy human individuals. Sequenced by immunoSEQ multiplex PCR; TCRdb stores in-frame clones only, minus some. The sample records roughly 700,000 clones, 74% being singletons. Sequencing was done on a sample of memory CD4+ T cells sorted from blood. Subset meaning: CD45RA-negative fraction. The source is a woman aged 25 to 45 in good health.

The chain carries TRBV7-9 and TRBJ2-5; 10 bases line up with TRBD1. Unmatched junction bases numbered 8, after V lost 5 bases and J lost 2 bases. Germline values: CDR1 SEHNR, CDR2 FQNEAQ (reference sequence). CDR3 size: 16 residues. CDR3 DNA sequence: TGTGCCAGCAGCCTAAGCCCGGGACAGGGGCAAGAGACCCAGTACTTC. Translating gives CASSLSPGQGQETQYF.

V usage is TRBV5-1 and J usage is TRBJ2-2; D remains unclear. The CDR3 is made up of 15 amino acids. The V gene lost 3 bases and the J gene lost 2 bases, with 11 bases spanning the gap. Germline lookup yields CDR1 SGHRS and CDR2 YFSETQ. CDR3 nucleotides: TGCGCCAGCAGCTCGAGAGGTCGAAACACCGGGGAGCTGTTTTTT. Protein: CASSSRGRNTGELFF. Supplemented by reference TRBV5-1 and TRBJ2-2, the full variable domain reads KAGVTQTPRYLIKTRGQQVTLSCSPISGHRSVSWYQQTPGQGLQFLFEYFSETQRNKGNFPGRFSGRQFSNSRSEMNVSTLELGDSALYLCASSSRGRNTGELFFGEGSRLTVL.

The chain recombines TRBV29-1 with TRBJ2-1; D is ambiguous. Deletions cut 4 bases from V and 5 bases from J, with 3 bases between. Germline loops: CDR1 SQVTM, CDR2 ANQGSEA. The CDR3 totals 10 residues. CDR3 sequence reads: CSVAHNEQFF. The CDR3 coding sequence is TGCAGCGTTGCCCACAATGAGCAGTTCTTC.

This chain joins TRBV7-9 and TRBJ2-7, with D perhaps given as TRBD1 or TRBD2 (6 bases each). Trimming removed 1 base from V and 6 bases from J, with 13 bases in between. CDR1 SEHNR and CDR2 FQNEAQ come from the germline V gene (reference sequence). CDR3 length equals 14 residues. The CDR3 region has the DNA TGTGCCAGCAGCTTAGAGGGAGGAGGGGGCGAGCAGTACTTC. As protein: CASSLEGGGGEQYF.

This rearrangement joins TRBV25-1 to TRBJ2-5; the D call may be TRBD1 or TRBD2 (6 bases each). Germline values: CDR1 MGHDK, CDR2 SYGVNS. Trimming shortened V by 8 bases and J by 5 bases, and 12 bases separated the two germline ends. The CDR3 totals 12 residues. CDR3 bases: TGTGCCAGCCGGGGGCGCTGGGAGACCCAGTACTTC. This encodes CASRGRWETQYF.

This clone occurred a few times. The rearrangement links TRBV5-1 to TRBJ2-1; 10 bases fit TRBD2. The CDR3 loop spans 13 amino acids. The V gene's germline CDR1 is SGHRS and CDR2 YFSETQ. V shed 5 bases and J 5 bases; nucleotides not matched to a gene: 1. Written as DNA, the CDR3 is TGCGCCAGCAGACTAGCGGGACACAATGAGCAGTTCTTC. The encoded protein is CASRLAGHNEQFF.

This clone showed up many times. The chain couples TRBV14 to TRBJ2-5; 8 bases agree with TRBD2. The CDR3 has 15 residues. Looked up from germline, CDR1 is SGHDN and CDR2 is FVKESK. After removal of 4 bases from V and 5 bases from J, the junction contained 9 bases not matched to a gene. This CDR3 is CASSRVAGTGETQYF. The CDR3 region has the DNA TGTGCCAGCAGCCGGGTAGCGGGAACAGGGGAGACCCAGTACTTC.

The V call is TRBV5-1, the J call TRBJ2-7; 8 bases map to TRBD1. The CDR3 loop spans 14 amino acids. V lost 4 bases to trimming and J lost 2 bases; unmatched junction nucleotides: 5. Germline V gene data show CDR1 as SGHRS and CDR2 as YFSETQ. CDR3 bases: TGCGCCAGCAGCACGGACAGGGTTACCTACGAGCAGTACTTC. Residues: CASSTDRVTYEQYF.

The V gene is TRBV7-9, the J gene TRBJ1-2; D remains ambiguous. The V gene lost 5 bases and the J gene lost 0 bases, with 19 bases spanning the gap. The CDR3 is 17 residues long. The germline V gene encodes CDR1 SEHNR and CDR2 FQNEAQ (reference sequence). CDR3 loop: CASSRGVTVTSNYGYTF. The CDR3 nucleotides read TGTGCCAGCAGCCGTGGGGTGACTGTAACTTCTAACTATGGCTACACCTTC.